The present T cell receptor (beta chain) was sequenced within a study of blood T cell repertoires in COVID-19. This CDR3 contains 15 residues. Germline-derived CDR1 and CDR2 are SSHAT and FNYEAQ (reference sequence). The data were produced by immunoSEQ multiplex PCR, yet TCRdb's version contains in-frame clones alone and is incomplete. This sample has 200,000 to 250,000 clones; roughly 79% occur once, and the top ten carry 7.5% to 8%. To note about this clone: At one end, the junction sequence differs from germline, possibly due to a read error.

The sample consisted of peripheral blood. The V gene is TRBV7-7, the J gene TRBJ2-1, with 8 bases identical to TRBD2. The receptor was isolated from a woman of 80 years or more with COVID-19, enrolled during active disease. The CDR3, as DNA: TGTGCTAGCAGCTTAGGCGGGGGGCCACCCAATGAGCAGTTCTTC. It encodes CASSLGGGPPNEQFF.